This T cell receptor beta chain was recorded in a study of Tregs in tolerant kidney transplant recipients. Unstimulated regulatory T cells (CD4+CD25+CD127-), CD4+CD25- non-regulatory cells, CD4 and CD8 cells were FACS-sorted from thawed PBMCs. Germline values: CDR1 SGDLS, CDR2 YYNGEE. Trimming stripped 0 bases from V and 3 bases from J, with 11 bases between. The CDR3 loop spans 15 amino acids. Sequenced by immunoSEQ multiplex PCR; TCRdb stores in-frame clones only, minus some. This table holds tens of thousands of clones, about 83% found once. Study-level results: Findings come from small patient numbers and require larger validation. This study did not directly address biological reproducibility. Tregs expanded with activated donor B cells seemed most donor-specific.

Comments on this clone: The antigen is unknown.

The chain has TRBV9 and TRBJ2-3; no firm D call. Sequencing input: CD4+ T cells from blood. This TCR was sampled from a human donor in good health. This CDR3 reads CASSVGSFQTDTQYF. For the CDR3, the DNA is TGTGCCAGCAGCGTAGGGTCCTTCCAAACAGATACGCAGTATTTT.